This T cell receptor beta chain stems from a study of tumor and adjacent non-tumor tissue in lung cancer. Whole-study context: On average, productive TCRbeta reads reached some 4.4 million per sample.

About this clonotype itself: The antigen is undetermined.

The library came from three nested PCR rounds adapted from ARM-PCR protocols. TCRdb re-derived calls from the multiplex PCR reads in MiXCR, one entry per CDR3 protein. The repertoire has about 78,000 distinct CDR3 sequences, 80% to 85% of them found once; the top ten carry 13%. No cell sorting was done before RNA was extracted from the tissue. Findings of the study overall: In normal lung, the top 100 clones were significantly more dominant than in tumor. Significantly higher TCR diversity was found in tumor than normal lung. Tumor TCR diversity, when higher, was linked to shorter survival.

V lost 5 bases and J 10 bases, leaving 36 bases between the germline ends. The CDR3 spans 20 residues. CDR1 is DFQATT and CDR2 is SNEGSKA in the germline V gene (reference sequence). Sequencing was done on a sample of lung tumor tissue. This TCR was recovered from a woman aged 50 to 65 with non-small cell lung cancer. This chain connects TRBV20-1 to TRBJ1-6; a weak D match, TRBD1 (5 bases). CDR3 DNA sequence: TGCAGTGCTCAACGGATTGGGGTCGTGTCTTGGGCCGAGCAGGGATCACCCCTCCACTTT. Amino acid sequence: CSAQRIGVVSWAEQGSPLHF.